This TCR beta chain emerged from a study of blood T cell repertoires in COVID-19. The wider study: Samples of COVID-19 (acute and convalescent) were obtained from the United States, Italy and Spain. In each case, the material was cDNA or gDNA derived from T cells, B-cell-depleted T cells, or PBMCs.

In germline, CDR1 is MNHEY, CDR2 SVGEGT. V shed 4 bases and J 3 bases; nucleotides not matched to a gene: 6. This CDR3 has 16 amino acids. The sample holds one count of this clone. Original data processing: Using reference gene primer amplification, nucleated cell counts were estimated. The protocol was immunoSEQ multiplex PCR, while the TCRdb copy is restricted to in-frame clones and leaves out a portion. V and J calls and clone size are those listed in that table; D and trimming were worked out from the DNA. The profile shows some 62,000 clones, about 90% of them singletons. The clonotype comes from a human donor in a cohort sampled during active COVID-19. The source material was peripheral blood. The chain recombines TRBV6-2 or TRBV6-3 with TRBJ2-3; 11 bases align to TRBD2. The CDR3 here is CASSFASGGLTDTQYF. CDR3 nucleotides: TGTGCCAGCAGTTTCGCTAGCGGGGGGCTGACAGATACGCAGTATTTT.